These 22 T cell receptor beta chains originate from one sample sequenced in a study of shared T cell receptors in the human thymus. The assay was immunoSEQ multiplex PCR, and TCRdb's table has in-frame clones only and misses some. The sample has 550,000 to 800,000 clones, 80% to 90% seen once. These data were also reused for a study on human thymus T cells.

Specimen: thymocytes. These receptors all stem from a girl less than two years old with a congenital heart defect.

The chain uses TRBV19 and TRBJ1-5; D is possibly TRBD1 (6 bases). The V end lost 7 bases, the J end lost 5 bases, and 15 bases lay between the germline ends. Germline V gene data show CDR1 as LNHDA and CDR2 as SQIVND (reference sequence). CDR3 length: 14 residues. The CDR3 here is CASMFRTDDQPQHF. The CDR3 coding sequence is TGTGCCAGTATGTTCCGGACAGACGATCAGCCCCAGCATTTT. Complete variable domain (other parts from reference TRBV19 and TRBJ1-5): DGGITQSPKYLFRKEGQNVTLSCEQNLNHDAMYWYRQDPGQGLRLIYYSQIVNDFQKGDIAEGYSVSREKKESFPLTVTSAQKNPTAFYLCASMFRTDDQPQHFGDGTRLSIL.

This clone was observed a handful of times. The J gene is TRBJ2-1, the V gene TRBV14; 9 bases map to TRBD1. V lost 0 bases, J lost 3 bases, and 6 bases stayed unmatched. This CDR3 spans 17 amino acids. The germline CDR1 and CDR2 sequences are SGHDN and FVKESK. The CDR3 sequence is CASSQDPRDRVYNEQFF. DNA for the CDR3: TGTGCCAGCAGCCAAGACCCCCGGGACAGGGTCTACAATGAGCAGTTCTTC.

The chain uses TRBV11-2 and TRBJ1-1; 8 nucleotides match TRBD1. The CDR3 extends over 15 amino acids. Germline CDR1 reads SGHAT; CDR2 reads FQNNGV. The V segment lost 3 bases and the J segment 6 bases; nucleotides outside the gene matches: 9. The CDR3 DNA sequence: TGTGCCAGCAGCTTTTGGACAGGGAGGGGGGCTGAAGCTTTCTTT. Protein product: CASSFWTGRGAEAFF.

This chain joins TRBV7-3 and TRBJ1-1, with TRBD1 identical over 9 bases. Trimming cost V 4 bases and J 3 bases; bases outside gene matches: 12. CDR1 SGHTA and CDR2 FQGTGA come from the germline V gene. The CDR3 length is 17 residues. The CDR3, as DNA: TGTGCCAGCAGCTCTAATTCACAGGGGGCTAGGGACACTGAAGCTTTCTTT. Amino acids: CASSSNSQGARDTEAFF.

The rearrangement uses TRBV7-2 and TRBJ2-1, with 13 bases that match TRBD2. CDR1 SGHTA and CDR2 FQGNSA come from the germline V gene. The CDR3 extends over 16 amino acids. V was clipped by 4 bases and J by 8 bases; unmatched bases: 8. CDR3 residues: CASSYRLAGGEDEQFF. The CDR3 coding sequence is TGTGCCAGCAGCTATCGACTAGCGGGGGGCGAGGATGAGCAGTTCTTC.

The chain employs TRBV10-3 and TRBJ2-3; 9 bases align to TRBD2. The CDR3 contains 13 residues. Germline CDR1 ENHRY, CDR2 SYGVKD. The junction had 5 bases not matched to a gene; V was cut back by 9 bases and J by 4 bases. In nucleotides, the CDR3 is TGTGCCATTCTAGCGGGGAGGTCAGATACGCAGTATTTT. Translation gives CAILAGRSDTQYF.

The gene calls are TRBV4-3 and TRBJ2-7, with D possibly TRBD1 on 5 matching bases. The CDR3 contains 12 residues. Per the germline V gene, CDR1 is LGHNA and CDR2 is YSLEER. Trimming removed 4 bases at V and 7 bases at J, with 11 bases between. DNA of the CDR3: TGCGCCAGCAGCCCCCAGGGCCAAGAGCAGTACTTC. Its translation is CASSPQGQEQYF.

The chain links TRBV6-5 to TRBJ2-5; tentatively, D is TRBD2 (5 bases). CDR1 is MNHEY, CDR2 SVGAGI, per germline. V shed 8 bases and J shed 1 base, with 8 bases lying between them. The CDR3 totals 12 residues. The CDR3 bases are TGTGCCAGCGGGAGCAGCCAAGAGACCCAGTACTTC. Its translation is CASGSSQETQYF.

The CDR3 DNA is TGCAGTGCCCCGGGGAGTCGCTACACCTTC. It specifies CSAPGSRYTF. The chain joins TRBV20-1 to TRBJ1-2; D gene uncertain. The CDR3 contains 10 residues. In germline, CDR1 is DFQATT, CDR2 SNEGSKA (reference sequence). Between the trimmed V and J ends, which lost 6 bases and 9 bases, there was a span of 11 bases.

CDR3 coding DNA: TGTGCCAGCAGCTTAGCAGGACATGGCAGAGTCTATGGCTACACCTTC. Its protein is CASSLAGHGRVYGYTF. The rearrangement joins TRBV11-2 to TRBJ1-2, with a tentative D call TRBD1 (5 bases). The CDR3 has 16 amino acids. The germline V gene has CDR1 SGHAT and CDR2 FQNNGV. Trimming stripped 1 base from V and 4 bases from J, with 16 bases between.

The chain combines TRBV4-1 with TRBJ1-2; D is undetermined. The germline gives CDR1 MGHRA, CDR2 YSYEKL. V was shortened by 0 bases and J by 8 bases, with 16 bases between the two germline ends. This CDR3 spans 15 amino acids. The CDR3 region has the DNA TGCGCCAGCAGCCAAGAGCCCCCTGTACGAGGGGGCTACACCTTC. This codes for CASSQEPPVRGGYTF.

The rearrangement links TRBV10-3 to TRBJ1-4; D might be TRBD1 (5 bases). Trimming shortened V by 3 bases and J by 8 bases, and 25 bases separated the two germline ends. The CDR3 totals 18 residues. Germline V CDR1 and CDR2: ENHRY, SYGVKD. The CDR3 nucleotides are TGTGCCATCAGTGATGCCGGGAGCAACAGGACTACGACCGAAAAACTGTTTTTT. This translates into CAISDAGSNRTTTEKLFF.

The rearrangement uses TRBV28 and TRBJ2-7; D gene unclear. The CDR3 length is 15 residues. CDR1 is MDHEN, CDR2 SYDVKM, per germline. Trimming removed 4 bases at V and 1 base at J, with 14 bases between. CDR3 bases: TGTGCCAGCAGTTATGGCGGCCGTAAATCCTACGAGCAGTACTTC. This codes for CASSYGGRKSYEQYF.

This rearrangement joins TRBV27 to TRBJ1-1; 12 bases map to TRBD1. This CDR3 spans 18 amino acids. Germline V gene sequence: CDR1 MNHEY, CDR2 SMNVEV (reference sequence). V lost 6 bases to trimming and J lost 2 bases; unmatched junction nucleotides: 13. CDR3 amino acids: CASSAISGTGGNNTEAFF. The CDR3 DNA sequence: TGTGCCAGCAGCGCGATCTCCGGGACAGGGGGCAATAACACTGAAGCTTTCTTT.

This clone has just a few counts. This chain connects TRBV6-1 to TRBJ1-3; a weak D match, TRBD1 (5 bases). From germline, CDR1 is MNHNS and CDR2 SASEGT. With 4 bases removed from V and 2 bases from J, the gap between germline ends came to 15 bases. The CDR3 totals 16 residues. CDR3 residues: CASSGTGGTTGNTIYF. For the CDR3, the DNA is TGTGCCAGCAGTGGTACCGGGGGGACTACTGGAAACACCATATATTTT.

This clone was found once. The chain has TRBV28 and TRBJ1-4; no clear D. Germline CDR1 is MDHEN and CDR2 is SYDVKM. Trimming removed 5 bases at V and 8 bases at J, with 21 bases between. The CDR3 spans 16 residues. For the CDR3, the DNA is TGTGCCAGCAGTCCCCAGGCTTTTGGTAATTTGGAAAAACTGTTTTTT. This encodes CASSPQAFGNLEKLFF.

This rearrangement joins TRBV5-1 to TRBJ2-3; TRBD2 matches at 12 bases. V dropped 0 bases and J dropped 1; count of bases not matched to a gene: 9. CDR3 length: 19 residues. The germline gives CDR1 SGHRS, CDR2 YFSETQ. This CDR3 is CASSLGASGGESRTDTQYF. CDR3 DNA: TGCGCCAGCAGCTTGGGGGCTAGCGGGGGGGAGAGCCGCACAGATACGCAGTATTTT.

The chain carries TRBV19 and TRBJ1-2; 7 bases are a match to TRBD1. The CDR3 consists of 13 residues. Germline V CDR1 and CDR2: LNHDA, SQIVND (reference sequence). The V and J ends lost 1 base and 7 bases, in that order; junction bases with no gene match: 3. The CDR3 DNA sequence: TGTGCCAGTAGTATAGGGACAGGAACTGGCTACACCTTC. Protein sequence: CASSIGTGTGYTF.

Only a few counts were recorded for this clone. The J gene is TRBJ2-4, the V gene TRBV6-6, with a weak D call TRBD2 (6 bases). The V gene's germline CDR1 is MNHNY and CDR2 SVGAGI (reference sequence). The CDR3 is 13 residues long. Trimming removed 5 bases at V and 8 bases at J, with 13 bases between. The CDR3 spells CASSRASGDIQYF. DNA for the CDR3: TGTGCCAGCAGTAGGGCCTCGGGGGACATTCAGTACTTC.

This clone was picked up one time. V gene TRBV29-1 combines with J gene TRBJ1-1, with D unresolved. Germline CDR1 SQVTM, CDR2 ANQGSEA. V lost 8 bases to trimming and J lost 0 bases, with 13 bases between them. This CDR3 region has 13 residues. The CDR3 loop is CSPGRVLNTEAFF. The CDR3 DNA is TGCAGCCCCGGTCGGGTGTTGAACACTGAAGCTTTCTTT.

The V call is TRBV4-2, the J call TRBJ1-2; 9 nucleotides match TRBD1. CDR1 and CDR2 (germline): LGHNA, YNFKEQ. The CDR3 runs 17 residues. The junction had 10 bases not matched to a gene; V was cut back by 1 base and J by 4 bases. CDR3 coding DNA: TGTGCCAGCAGCCAAGGTTCTCTGGGACAGGGAACCTATGGCTACACCTTC. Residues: CASSQGSLGQGTYGYTF.

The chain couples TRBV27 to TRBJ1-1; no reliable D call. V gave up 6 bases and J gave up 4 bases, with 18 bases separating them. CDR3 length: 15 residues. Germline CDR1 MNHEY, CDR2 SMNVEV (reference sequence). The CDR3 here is CASSPEGGSPTEAFF. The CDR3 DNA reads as TGTGCCAGCAGCCCGGAGGGAGGGAGCCCCACTGAAGCTTTCTTT.